The next 26 T cell receptor beta chains were all read from a single sample in a study of cytomegalovirus exposure and HLA in healthy donors. 13 Jbeta primers and 60 Vbeta primers were used for the PCR. Here immunoSEQ multiplex PCR was the method, and the copy in TCRdb shows in-frame clones only, minus some. The table has about 130,000 clones, 10% seen once. Sequencing was carried out using PBMCs. Source of these receptors: a woman aged 18-29 years in good health and CMV-seropositive.

This clone was detected only a few times. The genes are TRBV9 and TRBJ2-7, with D perhaps TRBD2 (6 bases). Germline V gene lookup returns CDR1 SGDLS and CDR2 YYNGEE. Between the trimmed V and J ends, which lost 0 bases and 3 bases, there was a span of 13 bases. There are 15 residues in the CDR3. CDR3 in DNA: TGTGCCAGCAGCGTAGAGGAGGGTACCTACTACGAGCAGTACTTC. This gives the protein CASSVEEGTYYEQYF.

This clone has just a few counts. V gene TRBV12-5 combines with J gene TRBJ1-1, with TRBD1 matching over 8 bases. The CDR3 is 14 residues long. The J segment lost 3 bases and the V segment lost 3 bases, leaving 3 bases of the junction unmatched. The V gene's germline CDR1 is LGHNT and CDR2 FRNRAP. The CDR3 protein is CASGFPDRDTEAFF. The CDR3 nucleotides read TGTGCTAGTGGTTTCCCGGACAGGGACACTGAAGCTTTCTTT.

The chain uses TRBV4-1 and TRBJ2-7; D not resolved. This CDR3 region has 16 residues. Trimming stripped 0 bases from V and 0 bases from J, with 12 bases between. Germline V CDR1 and CDR2: MGHRA, YSYEKL. CDR3 sequence reads: CASSQDHTTSSYEQYF. The CDR3 nucleotides are TGCGCCAGCAGCCAAGATCATACCACCAGCTCCTACGAGCAGTACTTC.

This clone has just a few counts. The chain is built from TRBV18 and TRBJ2-7; 7 bases align to TRBD1. Germline CDR1 is KGHSH and CDR2 is LQKENI. V shed 1 base, J shed 2 bases, and the junction held 14 bases outside the gene matches. The CDR3 spans 18 residues. Here the CDR3 reads CASSPLWDRTSPTYEQYF. DNA of the CDR3: TGTGCCAGCTCACCACTTTGGGACAGAACGTCTCCGACCTACGAGCAGTACTTC.

The chain couples TRBV5-1 to TRBJ2-5, with 11 nucleotides matching TRBD2. CDR3 length: 15 amino acids. Trimming at V came to 3 bases and at J to 2 bases, leaving 3 bases not matched to a gene. The V gene's germline CDR1 is SGHRS and CDR2 YFSETQ. CDR3 sequence: CASSSLAGAQETQYF. CDR3 in DNA: TGCGCCAGCAGCTCACTAGCGGGAGCACAAGAGACCCAGTACTTC.

V gene TRBV11-2 combines with J gene TRBJ1-6; tentatively, D is TRBD1 (5 bases). CDR3 length: 16 residues. Germline V CDR1 and CDR2: SGHAT, FQNNGV. V was shortened by 1 base and J by 8 bases, with 15 bases between the two germline ends. Here the CDR3 DNA reads TGTGCCAGCAGCTTAGGTCCCCACAGGCGAGATTCACCCCTCCACTTT. The encoded protein is CASSLGPHRRDSPLHF.

This chain connects TRBV7-9 to TRBJ2-1; 9 bases fit TRBD1. The CDR3 is 15 residues long. Losses at the gene ends were 1 base for V and 6 bases for J; bases not matched to a gene: 4. Germline V gene sequence: CDR1 SEHNR, CDR2 FQNEAQ (reference sequence). DNA of the CDR3: TGTGCCAGCAGCTTAGTGGACAGGGGAGTCAATGAGCAGTTCTTC. Translated, it gives CASSLVDRGVNEQFF.

This CDR3 is CAISDRVSQLNTDTQYF. Written as DNA, the CDR3 is TGTGCCATCAGTGACAGGGTATCTCAACTGAACACAGATACGCAGTATTTT. The rearrangement links TRBV10-3 to TRBJ2-3; a possible D gene is TRBD1 (5 bases). CDR1 and CDR2 (germline): ENHRY, SYGVKD. The V and J ends lost 3 bases and 2 bases respectively, with 18 bases between them. This CDR3 contains 17 residues.

This clone was observed a few times. V and J are TRBV10-2 and TRBJ2-1; TRBD2 matches 7 bases. Germline V CDR1 and CDR2: WSHSY, SAAADI. This CDR3 is built from 15 residues. V shed 3 bases, J shed 3 bases, and the junction held 5 bases outside the gene matches. The CDR3 bases are TGCGCCAGCAGTGAAAGGCTAGCGGTCTACAATGAGCAGTTCTTC. It yields the protein CASSERLAVYNEQFF.

The J gene is TRBJ1-5, the V gene TRBV2; TRBD1 is a possible D gene (6 bases). The germline gives CDR1 SNHLY, CDR2 FYNNEI. V dropped 9 bases and J dropped 11 bases, with 20 bases sitting between them. This CDR3 spans 13 amino acids. The CDR3 spells CASTGGLGQAQHF. Here the CDR3 DNA reads TGTGCCAGTACGGGGGGGCTGGGGCAGGCCCAGCATTTT.

The CDR3 region is CASSTPSGAGTEAFF. The CDR3 DNA is TGCGCCAGCAGCACGCCCTCAGGGGCGGGCACTGAAGCTTTCTTT. V gene TRBV5-1 combines with J gene TRBJ1-1, with D tentatively TRBD1 (6 bases). V was cut by 4 bases and J by 4 bases, with 17 bases left in between. The CDR3 covers 15 residues. The V gene's germline CDR1 is SGHRS and CDR2 YFSETQ.

The CDR3 spells CASSVGGTGQEAFF. DNA of the CDR3: TGTGCCAGCAGCGTAGGGGGAACAGGACAAGAAGCTTTCTTT. The V gene is TRBV9, the J gene TRBJ1-1, with a weak D call TRBD1 (5 bases). Per the germline V gene, CDR1 is SGDLS and CDR2 is YYNGEE. The V gene lost 0 bases and the J gene lost 8 bases, with 14 bases spanning the gap. The CDR3 is made up of 14 amino acids.

This chain joins TRBV5-6 and TRBJ2-7; 7 bases align to TRBD1. V was clipped by 3 bases and J by 7 bases; unmatched bases: 16. The CDR3 contains 16 residues. Germline V gene sequence: CDR1 SGHDT, CDR2 YYEEEE. CDR3 residues: CASSYGWGTATGEQYF. CDR3 nucleotide sequence: TGTGCCAGCAGCTATGGCTGGGGGACAGCGACCGGGGAGCAGTACTTC.

The chain has TRBV19 and TRBJ1-5; D gene ambiguous. The germline V and J ends were trimmed by 0 bases and 2 bases, with 5 bases remaining between them. Germline V CDR1 and CDR2: LNHDA, SQIVND (reference sequence). The CDR3 is 14 residues long. In nucleotides, the CDR3 is TGTGCCAGTAGTATAGAAACGGGCAATCAGCCCCAGCATTTT. Its protein product is CASSIETGNQPQHF.

This clone has just a few counts. The chain employs TRBV6-5 and TRBJ2-7; D might be TRBD1 (6 bases). The V end was cut by 6 bases, the J end by 2 bases, with 14 bases between. CDR1 and CDR2 (germline): MNHEY, SVGAGI. The CDR3 has 14 residues. CDR3 bases: TGTGCCAGCAGCCGTCAGGACAGAGCCTACGAGCAGTACTTC. It translates to CASSRQDRAYEQYF.

This clone was detected only a few times. The chain has TRBV27 and TRBJ2-3; 10 bases align to TRBD1. The CDR3 length is 16 residues. Germline CDR1 is MNHEY and CDR2 is SMNVEV (reference sequence). V was pared by 6 bases and J by 1 base, with 7 bases of the junction left unmatched. In DNA form, the CDR3 reads TGTGCCAGCAGCTCAACCGGGACAGGGGGCACAGATACGCAGTATTTT. Amino acids: CASSSTGTGGTDTQYF.

This clone has more than one count but fewer than ten. The chain combines TRBV30 with TRBJ1-1; 10 positions match TRBD1. CDR3 length: 15 amino acids. CDR1 and CDR2 (germline): GTSNPN, SVGIG (reference sequence). Trimming removed 2 bases from V and 4 bases from J; junction bases left unmatched: 7. CDR3: CAWSRTRDRGTEAFF. The CDR3 DNA reads TGTGCCTGGAGTCGTACCCGGGACAGGGGCACTGAAGCTTTCTTT.

This clone was observed a few times. V and J are TRBV18 and TRBJ1-1; tentatively, D is TRBD1 (5 bases). V lost 10 bases and J 4 bases, leaving 19 bases between the germline ends. The CDR3 runs 14 residues. Germline values: CDR1 KGHSH, CDR2 LQKENI. The CDR3 spells CATALFDSSTEAFF. CDR3 nucleotide sequence: TGTGCCACCGCACTTTTTGACAGCAGCACTGAAGCTTTCTTT.

This chain links TRBV6-1 with TRBJ2-1, with TRBD1 matching over 10 bases. Germline V gives CDR1 MNHNS, CDR2 SASEGT. This CDR3 spans 15 amino acids. J was trimmed by 8 bases and V by 5 bases; bases with no gene match: 9. CDR3 coding DNA: TGTGCCAGCAGTCAAGGACAGGGGGTAGCACATGAGCAGTTCTTC. It translates to CASSQGQGVAHEQFF.

The J gene is TRBJ2-3, the V gene TRBV7-3, with 13 bases aligning to TRBD2. After removal of 3 bases from V and 6 bases from J, the junction contained 3 bases not matched to a gene. The CDR3 spans 15 residues. The germline V gene has CDR1 SGHTA and CDR2 FQGTGA. The CDR3 DNA sequence: TGTGCCAGCAGCTTCGGGACTAGCGGGAAGGATACGCAGTATTTT. Protein sequence: CASSFGTSGKDTQYF.

V usage is TRBV28 and J usage is TRBJ2-2; 8 positions agree with TRBD2. The germline V gene encodes CDR1 MDHEN and CDR2 SYDVKM. This CDR3 is 16 amino acids long. The V gene end was trimmed by 11 bases and the J gene end by 2 bases; junction bases not matched to a gene: 13. The CDR3, as DNA: TGTGCCGGCCGTGCCGCGGGGGGCACAAACACCGGGGAGCTGTTTTTT. The encoded protein is CAGRAAGGTNTGELFF. The full variable domain, rest sourced from reference TRBV28 and TRBJ2-2, is DVKVTQSSRYLVKRTGEKVFLECVQDMDHENMFWYRQDPGLGLRLIYFSYDVKMKEKGDIPEGYSVSREKKERFSLILESASTNQTSMYLCAGRAAGGTNTGELFFGEGSRLTVL.

This clone turned up a few times. The V and J genes are TRBV30 and TRBJ2-5; 9 positions match TRBD1. Losses at the gene ends were 8 bases for V and 5 bases for J; bases not matched to a gene: 6. Germline V gene data show CDR1 as GTSNPN and CDR2 as SVGIG (reference sequence). The CDR3 sequence is 12 residues long. For the CDR3, the DNA is TGTGCCGCGGACAGGGGCACTGAGACCCAGTACTTC. It encodes CAADRGTETQYF.

The J gene is TRBJ1-1, the V gene TRBV6-1; perhaps TRBD1 as D (5 bases). V dropped 6 bases and J dropped 6 bases, with 17 bases sitting between them. The length of the CDR3 is 14 residues. Per germline, CDR1 MNHNS and CDR2 SASEGT. CDR3 amino acids: CASRTGTPQPEAFF. The CDR3 DNA sequence: TGTGCCAGCAGGACCGGGACTCCACAACCTGAAGCTTTCTTT.

A few counts support this clone. V is TRBV11-2 and J is TRBJ1-2, with TRBD1 matching 12 bases. The CDR3 has 15 amino acids. CDR1 is SGHAT and CDR2 is FQNNGV in the germline V gene. V was pared by 6 bases and J by 8 bases, with 10 bases of the junction left unmatched. CDR3 nucleotide sequence: TGTGCCAGCAGTTCCACGGGACAGGGGGCGCCGGGCTACACCTTC. It specifies CASSSTGQGAPGYTF.

Comment on this clone: Its ends do not fully match the called genes, so a read error is possible. The chain joins TRBV4-1 to TRBJ2-1, with 8 bases identical to TRBD1. CDR3 size: 13 residues. The germline V gene has CDR1 MGHRA and CDR2 YSYEKL. The CDR3 loop reads CAGSPRTGYEQFF. DNA for the CDR3: TGCGCCGGCAGCCCCCGGACAGGGTATGAGCAGTTCTTC.

The chain carries TRBV6-1 and TRBJ1-1, with D unclear. The CDR3 extends over 15 amino acids. The germline V gene has CDR1 MNHNS and CDR2 SASEGT. V was cut by 5 bases and J by 7 bases, with 20 bases left in between. This chain's CDR3 is CASSSNRAPGSEAFF. The CDR3 nucleotides are TGTGCCAGCAGTTCAAACCGGGCCCCGGGAAGTGAAGCTTTCTTT.